A selection of T cell receptor beta chains follows, all from one sample in a study of human T cells and chemical hapten exposure. TCRdb ran MiXCR on the RACE reads and lists one entry per CDR3 protein. Among about 47,000 distinct CDR3 sequences listed, roughly 4.5% were seen once. The sequenced sample consisted of whole blood. These receptors were obtained from a human donor in good health. Some clones in this sample may be carry-over from other donors' samples. The CDR3 runs from the conserved cysteine through the conserved F or W. The D gene is left open where the match is weak. Size is omitted from some rows. Given values are once, few, many or a class for expanded clones.

d_gene: -
j_gene: TRBJ2-7
abundance: many
v_gene: TRBV6-1
CDR3nt: TGTGCCAGCAGTGACAGAAGGTACTACGAGCAGTACTTC
CDR3aa: CASSDRRYYEQYF

d_gene: TRBD2
j_gene: TRBJ2-1
abundance: many
v_gene: TRBV19
CDR3nt: TGTGCCAGTAGTATCGGGGTAGCGGGAGTAGGTGAGCAGTTCTTC
CDR3aa: CASSIGVAGVGEQFF

d_gene: -
j_gene: TRBJ1-5
abundance: few
v_gene: TRBV12-3/TRBV12-4
CDR3nt: TGTGCCAGCAGTTATTATACTACTCCCGATCAGCCCCAGCATTTT
CDR3aa: CASSYYTTPDQPQHF

d_gene: TRBD1
j_gene: TRBJ1-1
abundance: many
v_gene: TRBV2
CDR3nt: TGTGCCAGCAGCCCCAGGGGGCTAGGCCCTGAAGCTTTCTTT
CDR3aa: CASSPRGLGPEAFF

d_gene: TRBD2
j_gene: TRBJ2-1
abundance: many
v_gene: TRBV12-3/TRBV12-4
CDR3nt: TGTGCCAGCAGACAGACTAGCGGGGTCTCAAATGAGCAGTTCTTC
CDR3aa: CASRQTSGVSNEQFF

d_gene: TRBD1
j_gene: TRBJ1-2
abundance: -
v_gene: TRBV10-2
CDR3nt: TGCGCCAGCAAAACAGGGGAGAAGTATGGCTACACCTTC
CDR3aa: CASKTGEKYGYTF

d_gene: -
j_gene: TRBJ2-3
abundance: many
v_gene: TRBV29-1
CDR3nt: TGCAGCGCCACCGGGCACGGGGGAGATACGCAGTATTTT
CDR3aa: CSATGHGGDTQYF

d_gene: TRBD2
j_gene: TRBJ2-2
abundance: -
v_gene: TRBV18
CDR3nt: TGTGCCAGCTCACCTGGGACTAAGCCCAGCACCGGGGAGCTGTTTTTT
CDR3aa: CASSPGTKPSTGELFF

d_gene: TRBD2
j_gene: TRBJ2-1
abundance: few
v_gene: TRBV2
CDR3nt: TGTGCCAGCAGGAAAGAAATGACTAGCGGGAGGTACAATGAGCAGTTCTTC
CDR3aa: CASRKEMTSGRYNEQFF

d_gene: -
j_gene: TRBJ1-4
abundance: -
v_gene: TRBV5-1
CDR3nt: TGCGCCAGCAGCTTGCCGGAACATCCGAAGGGGGAAGCTAATGAAAAACTGTTTTTT
CDR3aa: CASSLPEHPKGEANEKLFF

d_gene: TRBD2
j_gene: TRBJ2-3
abundance: few
v_gene: TRBV25-1
CDR3nt: TGTGCCAGCAGTGCTCGACTAGCGGCTAGCACAGATACGCAGTATTTT
CDR3aa: CASSARLAASTDTQYF

d_gene: TRBD2
j_gene: TRBJ2-6
abundance: many
v_gene: TRBV9
CDR3nt: TGTGCCAGCAGCGTAGCCGGACTAGCGCGAGACTCTGGGGCCAACGTCCTGACTTTC
CDR3aa: CASSVAGLARDSGANVLTF

d_gene: TRBD1
j_gene: TRBJ2-1
abundance: many
v_gene: TRBV24-1
CDR3nt: TGTGCCACCAGTGATTTCGCCAGGGGGTGGGATGAGCAGTTCTTC
CDR3aa: CATSDFARGWDEQFF

d_gene: TRBD2
j_gene: TRBJ2-4
abundance: many
v_gene: TRBV7-2
CDR3nt: TGTGCCAGCAGCTCGGCCCCTAGCGGGGCGCTAGCCAAAAACATTCAGTACTTC
CDR3aa: CASSSAPSGALAKNIQYF

d_gene: -
j_gene: TRBJ1-5
abundance: many
v_gene: TRBV11-2
CDR3nt: TGTGCCAGCAGGGGGTTACTAGGGCAGCCCCAGCATTTT
CDR3aa: CASRGLLGQPQHF

d_gene: -
j_gene: TRBJ2-2
abundance: few
v_gene: TRBV5-1
CDR3nt: TGCGCCAGCAGCTTGGAAAGTCCCAGGAGTGGCGGGGAGCTGTTTTTT
CDR3aa: CASSLESPRSGGELFF

d_gene: -
j_gene: TRBJ1-1
abundance: many
v_gene: TRBV29-1
CDR3nt: TGCAGCGCGGAACAGGGCTTCAACACTGAAGCTTTCTTT
CDR3aa: CSAEQGFNTEAFF

d_gene: -
j_gene: TRBJ1-5
abundance: many
v_gene: TRBV28
CDR3nt: TGTGCCAGCAGCCTCAGAATAAGCAATCAGCCCCAGCATTTT
CDR3aa: CASSLRISNQPQHF

d_gene: -
j_gene: TRBJ1-4
abundance: few
v_gene: TRBV14
CDR3nt: TGTGCCAGCAGCCGCCTGTCGGGCCAGTCTAATGAAAAACTGTTTTTT
CDR3aa: CASSRLSGQSNEKLFF

d_gene: -
j_gene: TRBJ2-1
abundance: many
v_gene: TRBV20-1
CDR3nt: TGCAGTGCTAGCCCCCTAAGCTCCTTGAGTGAGCAGTTCTTC
CDR3aa: CSASPLSSLSEQFF

d_gene: TRBD2
j_gene: TRBJ2-7
abundance: many
v_gene: TRBV5-1
CDR3nt: TGCGCCAGCAGCCACGGGACTAGCGGCACCGAGCAGTACTTC
CDR3aa: CASSHGTSGTEQYF

d_gene: TRBD1
j_gene: TRBJ2-3
abundance: -
v_gene: TRBV6-5
CDR3nt: TGTGCCAGCAGTTCACGGGACAGAAGCACAGATACGCAGTATTTT
CDR3aa: CASSSRDRSTDTQYF

d_gene: -
j_gene: TRBJ1-5
abundance: -
v_gene: TRBV4-2
CDR3nt: TGTACCAGCAGCCAAGATCGGGGGGTCAATCAGCCCCAGCATTTT
CDR3aa: CTSSQDRGVNQPQHF

d_gene: -
j_gene: TRBJ2-1
abundance: many
v_gene: TRBV29-1
CDR3nt: TGCAGCGTTGATCCTGGAGAGTCCCAGTTCTTC
CDR3aa: CSVDPGESQFF

d_gene: -
j_gene: TRBJ2-1
abundance: -
v_gene: TRBV7-2
CDR3nt: TGTGCCAGCAGCGATAAACTACGGGCTAGCGCCCAGTTCTATGAGCAGTTCTTC
CDR3aa: CASSDKLRASAQFYEQFF

d_gene: -
j_gene: TRBJ1-6
abundance: many
v_gene: TRBV20-1
CDR3nt: TGCAGTGCGCCAGACCGGCGGGGTAATTCACCCCTCCACTTT
CDR3aa: CSAPDRRGNSPLHF

d_gene: TRBD1
j_gene: TRBJ1-2
abundance: -
v_gene: TRBV12-3/TRBV12-4
CDR3nt: TGTGCCAGCACCGGGACAGGGGGCCCATACTATAACTATGGCTACACCTTC
CDR3aa: CASTGTGGPYYNYGYTF

d_gene: -
j_gene: TRBJ2-1
abundance: many
v_gene: TRBV5-5
CDR3nt: TGTGCCAGCAGCTTAGGGTTAAGCTCCTACAATGAGCAGTTCTTC
CDR3aa: CASSLGLSSYNEQFF

d_gene: -
j_gene: TRBJ1-4
abundance: many
v_gene: TRBV4-1
CDR3nt: TGCGCCAGCAGCCAGGAGAAGGGAAGTGAAAAACTGTTTTTT
CDR3aa: CASSQEKGSEKLFF

d_gene: TRBD1
j_gene: TRBJ2-5
abundance: -
v_gene: TRBV11-3
CDR3nt: TGTGCCAGCAGCCTGACAGGGGTCCTCCAAGAGACCCAGTACTTC
CDR3aa: CASSLTGVLQETQYF

d_gene: -
j_gene: TRBJ1-4
abundance: many
v_gene: TRBV29-1
CDR3nt: TGCAGCACGACGGAGGGGGAAAAACTGTTTTTT
CDR3aa: CSTTEGEKLFF

d_gene: TRBD1
j_gene: TRBJ1-6
abundance: many
v_gene: TRBV28
CDR3nt: TGTGCCAGCAGAGGACAGGGGCCGTTCTCACCCCTCCACTTT
CDR3aa: CASRGQGPFSPLHF

d_gene: -
j_gene: TRBJ2-7
abundance: many
v_gene: TRBV4-1
CDR3nt: TGCGCCAGCAGCCAAGACAGGACTGGGACCGTAGCCTACGAGCAGTACTTC
CDR3aa: CASSQDRTGTVAYEQYF

d_gene: -
j_gene: TRBJ2-6
abundance: many
v_gene: TRBV6-1
CDR3nt: TGTGCCAGCAGTGTTTCCTCACAGGCCTCTGGGGCCAACGTCCTGACTTTC
CDR3aa: CASSVSSQASGANVLTF

d_gene: -
j_gene: TRBJ2-3
abundance: -
v_gene: TRBV21-1
CDR3nt: TGTGCCAGCAGCAAAAAGAGTGAGGCGGGAGCCACAGATACGCAGTATTTT
CDR3aa: CASSKKSEAGATDTQYF

d_gene: TRBD1
j_gene: TRBJ2-5
abundance: many
v_gene: TRBV7-9
CDR3nt: TGTGCCAGCATCCTCCTACAGGGGGCTTTGGAGACCCAGTACTTC
CDR3aa: CASILLQGALETQYF

d_gene: TRBD1
j_gene: TRBJ2-1
abundance: -
v_gene: TRBV6-5
CDR3nt: TGTGCCAGCAGGCCTACTCACAGGGGGAGCTCCTACAATGAGCAGTTCTTC
CDR3aa: CASRPTHRGSSYNEQFF

d_gene: TRBD1
j_gene: TRBJ1-1
abundance: few
v_gene: TRBV12-5
CDR3nt: TGTGCTAGTGGCCCCGGACAGGGGACTGAAGCTTTCTTT
CDR3aa: CASGPGQGTEAFF

d_gene: TRBD2
j_gene: TRBJ2-3
abundance: many
v_gene: TRBV10-3
CDR3nt: TGTGCCATCAGCCTAGCGGGTCACACAGATACGCAGTATTTT
CDR3aa: CAISLAGHTDTQYF

d_gene: -
j_gene: TRBJ2-5
abundance: many
v_gene: TRBV28
CDR3nt: TGTGCCAGCAGTCCCACGACTCCGGAGACCCAGTACTTC
CDR3aa: CASSPTTPETQYF

d_gene: TRBD1
j_gene: TRBJ2-3
abundance: many
v_gene: TRBV7-2
CDR3nt: TGTGCCAGCAGCTTACAGGGGGCTATCCCAGATACGCAGTATTTT
CDR3aa: CASSLQGAIPDTQYF

d_gene: TRBD2
j_gene: TRBJ2-5
abundance: many
v_gene: TRBV7-9
CDR3nt: TGTGCCAGCAGCTTAGCGCTAGCGGGAGCTCCCGGGACCCAGTACTTC
CDR3aa: CASSLALAGAPGTQYF

d_gene: TRBD1
j_gene: TRBJ2-7
abundance: many
v_gene: TRBV28
CDR3nt: TGTGCCAGCAGTTTAAGACAGGGGGACTTCGAGCAGTACTTC
CDR3aa: CASSLRQGDFEQYF

d_gene: TRBD1
j_gene: TRBJ1-2
abundance: many
v_gene: TRBV29-1
CDR3nt: TGCAGCCTCCGGACAGGGGATGGCTACACCTTC
CDR3aa: CSLRTGDGYTF

d_gene: -
j_gene: TRBJ2-7
abundance: many
v_gene: TRBV4-1
CDR3nt: TGCGCCAGCAGCCAACCAACAGGGTCTCTATTCGAGCAGTACTTC
CDR3aa: CASSQPTGSLFEQYF

d_gene: -
j_gene: TRBJ1-5
abundance: few
v_gene: TRBV30
CDR3nt: TGTGCCTGGAGTGTCGGGTCTCGGCAGGCCCCTCAGCCCCAGCATTTT
CDR3aa: CAWSVGSRQAPQPQHF